A selection of T cell receptor beta chains follows, all from one sample in a study of OX40 agonist ivuxolimab in advanced cancers. Here immunoSEQ multiplex PCR was the method, and the copy in TCRdb shows in-frame clones only, minus some. The table has roughly 84,000 clones, about 84% seen once; the top ten hold 4.6%. The specimen comprised CD4+ or CD8+ T cells sorted from blood, sampled in a trial of the OX40 agonist ivuxolimab. The receptors derive from an adult with an advanced solid tumor such as melanoma, head and neck, liver or kidney cancer. CDR3s include the opening cysteine and the closing phenylalanine or tryptophan. A D gene is named only where the DNA matches it firmly. Clone size is stated in some rows and not others, as once, few, many or a class when expanded.

j_call clone_size v_call d_call cdr3_nt cdr3_aa
TRBJ1-1 - TRBV7-9 TRBD1 TGTGCCAGCACCAGGGCAGGGGGGAGCACTGAAGCTTTCTTT CASTRAGGSTEAFF
TRBJ2-1 - TRBV5-1 - TGCGCCAGCGAGGGGGGGACTACTTACAATGAGCAGTTCTTC CASEGGTTYNEQFF
TRBJ1-2 - TRBV6-6 - TGTGCCAGCAGTCAAGGGGGAATTGATGGCTACACCTTC CASSQGGIDGYTF
TRBJ1-5 - TRBV2 - TGTGCCAGCAGTGAAATACAGGGAGGCAATCAGCCCCAGCATTTT CASSEIQGGNQPQHF
TRBJ2-3 - TRBV5-4 TRBD2 TGTGCCAGCAGCGCCCCGCCTAGCGGGGTTGGAGATACGCAGTATTTT CASSAPPSGVGDTQYF
TRBJ1-3 - TRBV6-5 - TGTGCCAGCAGTTACAGCGGCTCTGGAAACACCATATATTTT CASSYSGSGNTIYF
TRBJ1-1 many TRBV29-1 TRBD1 TGCAGCGGGGGGACAGGGTTGATCACTGAAGCTTTCTTT CSGGTGLITEAFF
TRBJ2-7 - TRBV7-2 - TGTGCCAGCAGCTCCGGAGAGGGAGACCCTCGGTACGAGCAGTACTTC CASSSGEGDPRYEQYF
TRBJ1-5 - TRBV19 - TGTGCCAGTGAGGAAGGGGGGTTTAATCAGCCCCAGCATTTT CASEEGGFNQPQHF
TRBJ2-3 - TRBV5-4 TRBD2 TGTGCCAGCAGCACGAGGACTAGCCCGCCCCCCGATACGCAGTATTTT CASSTRTSPPPDTQYF
TRBJ2-1 - TRBV7-2 TRBD2 TGTGCCAGCAGCTTGCTAGCGGGAGGGCAGTTCTTC CASSLLAGGQFF
TRBJ2-1 once TRBV13 - TGTGCCAGCAGTACCCCTGGGGATGAGCAGTTCTTC CASSTPGDEQFF
TRBJ2-2 - TRBV5-1 - TGCGCCAGCAGCTTGGGTGCCGCTAGTCCGGTGGGGCTGTTTTTT CASSLGAASPVGLFF
TRBJ2-5 - TRBV27 - TGTGCCAGCAGCTACCTCGGGCCAGTCTCTAGGGAGCAGTACTTC CASSYLGPVSREQYF
TRBJ1-4 - TRBV29-1 - TGCAGCGTGAGGCTTCCGGGTGAAAAACTGTTTTTT CSVRLPGEKLFF
TRBJ2-2 - TRBV5-1 - TGCGCCAGCAGCTTGGAAACCTACACCGGGGAGCTGTTTTTT CASSLETYTGELFF
TRBJ2-1 few TRBV5-1 - TGCGCCAGCAGAGGGGTTAGCGAAAATGAGCAGTTCTTC CASRGVSENEQFF
TRBJ2-7 - TRBV5-4 TRBD1 TGTGCCAGCAGCTTGGGGACAGGGACTCGCGAGCAGTACTTC CASSLGTGTREQYF
TRBJ2-2 - TRBV20-1 - TGCAGTGCTAGTTCCTCCGGGGAGCTGTTTTTT CSASSSGELFF
TRBJ2-3 - TRBV19 - TGTGCCAGTAGTATTTGGGGGCGCCGGACAGATACGCAGTATTTT CASSIWGRRTDTQYF
TRBJ1-1 - TRBV19 - TGTGCCAGTAGTATCGTCAGGGGAGGCACTGAAGCTTTCTTT CASSIVRGGTEAFF
TRBJ1-1 - TRBV6-1 - TGTGCCAGCAATAAGAACGCGGGATCTACTACTGAAGCTTTCTTT CASNKNAGSTTEAFF
TRBJ1-1 - TRBV28 - TGTGCCAGCAGTGATTGGCAGACTGCGAACACTGAAGCTTTCTTT CASSDWQTANTEAFF
TRBJ2-7 - TRBV18 TRBD2 TGTGCCAGCTCACCACCGGAAGCGGGGGGATACGAGCAGTACTTC CASSPPEAGGYEQYF
TRBJ2-5 - TRBV7-2 - TGTGCCAGCAGCCCCCGGTTACCCGCGGTTGGGGGAGAGGAGACCCAGTACTTC CASSPRLPAVGGEETQYF
TRBJ2-3 - TRBV6-6 - TGTGCCAGCAGCCCAAGTAAGGTAGCAGATACGCAGTATTTT CASSPSKVADTQYF
TRBJ2-7 few TRBV19 TRBD1 TGTGCCAGTAGTATTGTGGAGACAGGGGGCTACGAGCAGTACTTC CASSIVETGGYEQYF
TRBJ1-3 - TRBV7-2 - TGTGCCAGCAGCTCAGGAGCCTCTGGAAACACCATATATTTT CASSSGASGNTIYF
TRBJ1-2 - TRBV6-6 - TGTGCCAGCAGAGATGGACAGTCATTGGGCTATGGCTACACCTTC CASRDGQSLGYGYTF
TRBJ1-3 - TRBV7-7 TRBD1 TGTGCTAGCAGCTCCCCGGGACAGGGGGGATCTGGAAACACCATATATTTT CASSSPGQGGSGNTIYF
TRBJ1-6 - TRBV7-2 - TGTGCCAGCAGCTTAGGGCAGGGAGGAACACCCCTCCACTTT CASSLGQGGTPLHF
TRBJ1-1 - TRBV5-1 - TGCGCCAGCAGCGCGCAGGACCCGACCACTGAAGCTTTCTTT CASSAQDPTTEAFF
TRBJ1-1 - TRBV19 - TGTGCCAGTAGTATTGCATACAGGAACACTGAAGCTTTCTTT CASSIAYRNTEAFF
TRBJ1-1 - TRBV5-1 - TGCGCCAGCAGCTTGCAAACTAACACTGAAGCTTTCTTT CASSLQTNTEAFF
TRBJ2-3 - TRBV2 - TGTGCCAGCAGGTCATCGGCAACAATTAGCACAGATACGCAGTATTTT CASRSSATISTDTQYF
TRBJ2-2 - TRBV18 - TGTGCCAGCTCACCATCGGGAGTCACCGGGGAGCTGTTTTTT CASSPSGVTGELFF
TRBJ1-1 - TRBV7-8 - TGTGCCAGCAGCTTATTAGCGATTAGTGGGGTCACTGAAGCTTTCTTT CASSLLAISGVTEAFF
TRBJ1-2 - TRBV5-1 - TGCGCCAGCAGCTTGGGGACAGACTATGGCTACACCTTC CASSLGTDYGYTF
TRBJ1-4 - TRBV5-6 - TGTGCCAGCAGCCAGACCCCTATGGAGGCTAATGAAAAACTGTTTTTT CASSQTPMEANEKLFF
TRBJ1-3 - TRBV7-6 TRBD1 TGTGCCAGCAGCTTAGTACAGGGGGACACCATATATTTT CASSLVQGDTIYF
TRBJ2-7 few TRBV30 TRBD2 TGTGCCTGGGGACTAGCGGGAGCGCACCGCGAGCAGTACTTC CAWGLAGAHREQYF
TRBJ1-1 few TRBV25-1 - TGTGCCAGCAGCCGTGGGGGGGGCGGTGGGAACACTGAAGCTTTCTTT CASSRGGGGGNTEAFF
TRBJ2-1 once TRBV5-6 - TGTGCCAGCAAGGAGTGGGGGAACAGGTCTTACAATGAGCAGTTCTTC CASKEWGNRSYNEQFF
TRBJ1-2 once TRBV4-1 - TGCGCCAGCAGCCAAGACTTGGGTAGGGACACGGGCTACACCTTC CASSQDLGRDTGYTF
TRBJ1-3 once TRBV6-1 - TGTGCCAGCAGTGAAGCGCTGGGGTCTGGAAACACCATATATTTT CASSEALGSGNTIYF
TRBJ1-5 few TRBV10-3 - TGTGCCATCAGTGAAGGGGATATGTCGGCCCAGCATTTT CAISEGDMSAQHF